Sequencing of this T cell receptor (beta chain) was carried out in a study of T cell responses to AZD1222 COVID-19 vaccine. Overall study results and limits: Vaccine-associated CD4 TCRs spanned spike, dominant at 160-218 and 743-854. As reported, nearly half of all spike-specific TCRs target variant regions that are unmutated. Mostly white British, mostly female donors; authors suggested clonal diversity may be underestimated.

Pooling was applied to second doses at about 4 or about 12 weeks. Assay: immunoSEQ multiplex PCR; the TCRdb copy retains only in-frame clones and omits some. The sample contains over 150,000 clones, about 93% of which appear only once. With respect to this clone: What it binds is unknown.

The V gene lost 3 bases and the J gene lost 1 base, with 10 bases spanning the gap. The germline V gene encodes CDR1 SGHRS and CDR2 YFSETQ. CDR3 size: 14 residues. The chain is built from TRBV5-1 and TRBJ2-5, with D unresolved. Here the sequenced sample was peripheral blood, taken 28 days after the second AZD1222 dose. The TCR comes from an adult who received the AZD1222 COVID-19 vaccine. In DNA form, the CDR3 reads TGCGCCAGCAGCTCCGGACGGACCCAAGAGACCCAGTACTTC. Amino acids: CASSSGRTQETQYF.